These 14 T cell receptor beta chains came from one sample sequenced in a study of blood T cell repertoires in COVID-19. Measured with immunoSEQ multiplex PCR; TCRdb has only the in-frame clones, and not every one. Counted here are under 200,000 clones, under 85% occurring once; the ten biggest clones make up roughly 17%. Sequencing was performed on peripheral blood. All receptors come from a man aged 55 to 69 with active or convalescent COVID-19.

The rearrangement joins TRBV29-1 to TRBJ1-2; 7 bases agree with TRBD1. The V gene end was trimmed by 3 bases and the J gene end by 7 bases; junction bases not matched to a gene: 14. Germline CDR1 and CDR2: SQVTM and ANQGSEA. The CDR3 has 15 amino acids. The CDR3 region is CSVDGQRGRTGGYTF. The CDR3 DNA follows: TGCAGCGTTGATGGGCAGAGGGGGCGCACGGGTGGCTACACCTTC.

This chain joins TRBV7-2 and TRBJ1-5, with D perhaps TRBD1 (5 bases). From germline, CDR1 is SGHTA and CDR2 FQGNSA. CDR3 size: 16 residues. V was pared by 1 base and J by 5 bases, with 15 bases between. The CDR3 region is CASSLEAAVRDQPQHF. DNA for the CDR3: TGTGCCAGCAGCTTAGAGGCGGCGGTCAGGGATCAGCCCCAGCATTTT.

The rearrangement joins TRBV14 to TRBJ2-1; 7 bases map to TRBD2. Germline trimming cut 0 bases from V and 0 bases from J; bases unmatched to any gene: 11. The CDR3 sequence is 19 residues long. Germline CDR1 SGHDN, CDR2 FVKESK. In nucleotides, the CDR3 is TGTGCCAGCAGCCAAGAACGCTCTGGGACTACGAGCTCCTACAATGAGCAGTTCTTC. Translating it yields CASSQERSGTTSSYNEQFF.

The chain uses TRBV7-9 and TRBJ2-5, with D uncertain. The CDR3 covers 13 residues. Trimming removed 3 bases from V and 1 base from J, with 6 bases in between. Germline-derived CDR1 and CDR2 are SEHNR and FQNEAQ (reference sequence). Written as DNA, the CDR3 is TGTGCCAGCAGCTTCGAGGCCCAAGAGACCCAGTACTTC. It yields the protein CASSFEAQETQYF. The whole variable domain, filled in from reference TRBV7-9 and TRBJ2-5, reads DTGVSQNPRHKITKRGQNVTFRCDPISEHNRLYWYRQTLGQGPEFLTYFQNEAQLEKSRLLSDRFSAERPKGSFSTLEIQRTEQGDSAMYLCASSFEAQETQYFGPGTRLLVL.

This chain joins TRBV27 and TRBJ1-5; D is possibly TRBD1 (5 bases). Germline V gene data show CDR1 as MNHEY and CDR2 as SMNVEV (reference sequence). The CDR3 runs to 18 residues. V lost 5 bases and J lost 2, with 22 bases in between. CDR3 sequence (DNA): TGTGCCAGCAGTACAATATCCCGGGGGGGAGCGGGCAATCAGCCCCAGCATTTT. It translates to CASSTISRGGAGNQPQHF.

The chain links TRBV4-2 to TRBJ2-7; 8 nucleotides match TRBD2. Germline CDR1 and CDR2: LGHNA and YNFKEQ. The CDR3 is 17 residues long. Trimming at V came to 3 bases and at J to 2 bases, leaving 12 bases not matched to a gene. The CDR3: CASSHELAGGSTYEQYF. Here the CDR3 DNA reads TGTGCCAGCAGCCACGAGCTCGCGGGAGGCTCGACCTACGAGCAGTACTTC.

This sequence joins TRBV7-6 and TRBJ2-7; the D gene is possibly TRBD1 (6 bases). Germline CDR1 is SGHVS and CDR2 is FNYEAQ. This CDR3 is built from 17 residues. V was clipped by 0 bases and J by 2 bases, with 17 bases between them. The CDR3 sequence: CASSLAPGHGVAYEQYF. In DNA form, the CDR3 reads TGTGCCAGCAGCTTAGCCCCGGGACACGGGGTCGCCTACGAGCAGTACTTC. The variable domain in full, with the rest retrieved from reference TRBV7-6 and TRBJ2-7, is GAGVSQSPRYKVTKRGQDVALRCDPISGHVSLYWYRQALGQGPEFLTYFNYEAQQDKSGLPNDRFSAERPEGSISTLTIQRTEQRDSAMYRCASSLAPGHGVAYEQYFGPGTRLTVT.

This clone has only a few counts. The chain joins TRBV3-1 (or the pseudogene TRBV3-2) to TRBJ2-1, with no clear D. CDR1 LGHDT and CDR2 YNNKEL come from the germline V gene (reference sequence). The CDR3 has 12 amino acids. V lost 1 base and J 9 bases, leaving 7 bases between the germline ends. The CDR3 nucleotides read TGTGCCAGCAGCCAAGTTGAGGTTGAGCAGTTCTTC. It yields the protein CASSQVEVEQFF.

This clone is a singleton in its sample. The CDR3 bases are TGTGCCAGCAGCTTAACGCGTGGGAGCTACAATGAGCAGTTCTTC. Its translation: CASSLTRGSYNEQFF. V is TRBV7-3 and J is TRBJ2-1, with D possibly TRBD2 on 5 matching bases. The CDR3 has 15 residues. Deletions cut 0 bases from V and 3 bases from J, with 9 bases between. Germline-derived CDR1 and CDR2 are SGHTA and FQGTGA.

This clone was seen just once. The chain uses TRBV28 and TRBJ2-5, with TRBD1 identical over 7 bases. Germline values: CDR1 MDHEN, CDR2 SYDVKM. This CDR3 region has 16 residues. With 5 bases clipped from V and 3 bases from J, the junction kept 12 bases outside the gene matches. The CDR3 region is CASSPTLHRGEETQYF. The CDR3 DNA reads TGTGCCAGCAGTCCGACTTTACACAGGGGAGAAGAGACCCAGTACTTC.

This chain connects TRBV2 to TRBJ1-2; no definite D call. Trimming took 4 bases from V and 4 from J, leaving 13 bases between them. Germline V CDR1 and CDR2: SNHLY, FYNNEI. CDR3 length equals 14 residues. CDR3 in DNA: TGTGCCAGCAGTGCGGCGACACCTCCCTATGGCTACACCTTC. Amino acid sequence: CASSAATPPYGYTF. The full variable domain, rest sourced from reference TRBV2 and TRBJ1-2, is EPEVTQTPSHQVTQMGQEVILRCVPISNHLYFYWYRQILGQKVEFLVSFYNNEISEKSEIFDDQFSVERPDGSNFTLKIRSTKLEDSAMYFCASSAATPPYGYTFGSGTRLTVV.

The rearrangement links TRBV7-3 to TRBJ2-1; maybe TRBD2 (6 bases). CDR1 is SGHTA, CDR2 FQGTGA, per germline. V dropped 5 bases and J dropped 10 bases, with 24 bases sitting between them. The CDR3 runs 16 residues. For the CDR3, the DNA is TGTGCCAGCAGCCCCCGAGGTCGGGGGAGAAATGGAGAGCAGTTCTTC. Residues: CASSPRGRGRNGEQFF.

The gene calls are TRBV14 and TRBJ2-7, with D maybe TRBD1 (5 bases). The CDR3 contains 15 residues. V lost 2 bases and J 2 bases, leaving 13 bases between the germline ends. Germline CDR1 SGHDN, CDR2 FVKESK. The CDR3 reads CASSQTGRFPYEQYF. CDR3 coding DNA: TGTGCCAGCAGCCAAACAGGACGTTTCCCCTACGAGCAGTACTTC. The full variable domain, its missing parts supplied by reference TRBV14 and TRBJ2-7, is EAGVTQFPSHSVIEKGQTVTLRCDPISGHDNLYWYRRVMGKEIKFLLHFVKESKQDESGMPNNRFLAERTGGTYSTLKVQPAELEDSGVYFCASSQTGRFPYEQYFGPGTRLTVT.

The V call is TRBV6-2 or TRBV6-3, the J call TRBJ2-1, with 9 bases identical to TRBD2. Trimming at V came to 0 bases and at J to 6 bases, leaving 6 bases not matched to a gene. Germline V CDR1 and CDR2: MNHEY, SVGEGT. CDR3 length: 16 residues. The CDR3 region has the DNA TGTGCCAGCAGTTACTCTGCCGGGACTAGCACCAATGAGCAGTTCTTC. Translating it yields CASSYSAGTSTNEQFF.